This entry lists 19 T cell receptor beta chains sequenced from one sample in a study of T-cell reconstitution after alpha-beta-depleted transplantation in children (dated by TCRdb to about 2016). This sample's treatment or condition label indicates: allogeneic hematopoietic cell transplantation with graft depleted of TCRalphabeta T cells and CD19 B cells. The library relied on PCR. Instrument used: Illumina HiSeq 2500. To normalize quantification of the TCRbeta repertoire, the TCR libraries were built with molecular barcoding that relied on unique molecular identifiers. Starting from the raw public reads, TCRdb applied fastp trimming at Q25, assembled clones with MiXCR and retained in-frame beta chains. Every entry covers one CDR3 protein and lists the most common genes and DNA from its rows. The sample profile shows about 980,000 distinct CDR3 sequences; around 30% of them were found once. Around 30% of the sample is in the top ten clones.

Sequenced here: PBMCs, mostly from graft donor cells, sampled 360 days after TCRalphabeta/CD19-depleted stem cell transplant. The receptors come from a boy less than two years old who had a stem cell transplant for SCID, so the T cells may come from the graft donor.

The chain links TRBV4-3 to TRBJ2-5; D is possibly TRBD1 (5 bases). V lost 1 base and J 4 bases, leaving 22 bases between the germline ends. Looked up from germline, CDR1 is LGHNA and CDR2 is YSLEER. This CDR3 has 18 residues. CDR3 sequence: CASSQVRTSYGDGETQYF. CDR3 sequence (DNA): TGCGCCAGCAGCCAAGTAAGGACATCATATGGCGACGGAGAGACCCAGTACTTC.

The sample holds a few counts of this clonotype. CDR3 protein: CASSYSLLGRFDEQFF. Here the CDR3 DNA reads TGTGCCAGCAGTTACTCTCTCCTGGGACGGTTCGATGAGCAGTTCTTC. V is TRBV6-5 and J is TRBJ2-1; D may be TRBD1 or TRBD2 (5 bases each). The CDR3 runs to 16 residues. Trimming cost V 0 bases and J 8 bases, with 17 bases left between them. Germline CDR1 MNHEY, CDR2 SVGAGI.

The chain joins TRBV12-3 or TRBV12-4 to TRBJ2-7; 7 bases are a match to TRBD1. V was pared by 3 bases and J by 2 bases, with 4 bases of the junction left unmatched. CDR3 size: 14 residues. This CDR3 is CASSFRGQAYEQYF. The CDR3 region has the DNA TGTGCCAGCAGTTTCCGAGGACAGGCCTACGAGCAGTACTTC.

The chain is built from TRBV10-3 and TRBJ2-2; D possibly matches TRBD1 or TRBD2 (5 bases each). The CDR3 has 16 amino acids. V was cut by 2 bases and J by 6 bases, with 16 bases left in between. In germline, CDR1 is ENHRY, CDR2 SYGVKD. The CDR3 protein is CAISERGPAGSGELFF. In DNA form, the CDR3 reads TGTGCCATCAGTGAGCGGGGACCCGCGGGCTCCGGGGAGCTGTTTTTT.

At least ten counts were recorded for this clonotype. The chain recombines TRBV4-2 with TRBJ2-1; 9 bases agree with TRBD2. This CDR3 spans 19 amino acids. J lost 3 bases, V lost 1 base, and 13 bases had no gene match. Germline V gives CDR1 LGHNA, CDR2 YNFKEQ. The DNA of the CDR3 is TGTGCCAGCAGCCAAGTAAAGCGGGGGGTTGCCCTACTCTACAATGAGCAGTTCTTC. This codes for CASSQVKRGVALLYNEQFF.

The V call is TRBV27, the J call TRBJ1-6; TRBD1 aligns across 8 bases. Germline-derived CDR1 and CDR2 are MNHEY and SMNVEV (reference sequence). This CDR3 contains 14 residues. V shed 5 bases and J 10 bases; nucleotides not matched to a gene: 7. CDR3 bases: TGTGCCAGCAGTCCGGACAGGGCCCCCTCACCCCTCCACTTT. The encoded protein is CASSPDRAPSPLHF.

Regarding this clonotype: An end of the junction differs from the germline gene, which may be a read error. The rearrangement uses TRBV5-1 and TRBJ2-7, with D tentatively TRBD1 or TRBD2 (5 bases each). Germline-derived CDR1 and CDR2 are SGHRS and YFSETQ. CDR3 length equals 15 residues. DNA of the CDR3: TGCGCCAGCAGCTTGGGGGCAGGGAGCTCCTACGAGCAGTGCTTC. It translates to CASSLGAGSSYEQCF.

This clonotype was seen a handful of times. This chain uses TRBV4-1 with TRBJ1-5, with D uncertain. The length of the CDR3 is 15 residues. Germline CDR1 MGHRA, CDR2 YSYEKL. Trimming left V 1 base short and J 3 bases short, with 10 bases between. The CDR3 DNA reads TGCGCCAGCAGCCAAGGGATACAGTACAATCAGCCCCAGCATTTT. Translated, it gives CASSQGIQYNQPQHF.

The chain has TRBV20-1 and TRBJ2-1, with D possibly matching TRBD2 (6 bases). Germline assignment: CDR1 DFQATT and CDR2 SNEGSKA (reference sequence). V was pared by 3 bases and J by 10 bases, with 16 bases between. The CDR3 has 13 residues. CDR3: CSASWRGLGEQFF. The DNA for the CDR3 is TGCAGTGCTAGTTGGCGGGGACTGGGCGAGCAGTTCTTC.

This clonotype has only a few counts. The V gene is TRBV25-1, the J gene TRBJ2-1; D gene uncertain. Trimming cost V 8 bases and J 7 bases, with 21 bases left between them. Looked up from germline, CDR1 is MGHDK and CDR2 is SYGVNS. The CDR3 length is 15 residues. The CDR3 reads CASATVVGRGNEQFF. CDR3 bases: TGTGCCAGCGCGACTGTCGTCGGACGAGGTAATGAGCAGTTCTTC.

This chain connects TRBV9 to TRBJ2-5; 7 bases match TRBD1. The CDR3 sequence is 13 residues long. Germline V lookup: CDR1 SGDLS, CDR2 YYNGEE. Trimming at V came to 6 bases and at J to 5 bases, leaving 7 bases not matched to a gene. The CDR3 sequence: CASTETGSETQYF. CDR3 nucleotides: TGTGCCAGCACCGAGACAGGGTCGGAGACCCAGTACTTC. Full variable domain (missing parts from reference TRBV9 and TRBJ2-5): DSGVTQTPKHLITATGQRVTLRCSPRSGDLSVYWYQQSLDQGLQFLIQYYNGEERAKGNILERFSAQQFPDLHSELNLSSLELGDSALYFCASTETGSETQYFGPGTRLLVL.

The rearrangement joins TRBV5-5 to TRBJ2-5; TRBD1 is a possible D gene (6 bases). The V gene lost 4 bases and the J gene lost 5 bases, with 15 bases spanning the gap. Germline CDR1 SGHKS, CDR2 YYEKEE (reference sequence). This CDR3 is built from 14 residues. The CDR3 sequence is CASSHVGGRETQYF. CDR3 nucleotides: TGTGCCAGCAGCCATGTAGGGGGAAGGGAGACCCAGTACTTC.

Points on this clonotype: Given the absence of the conserved phenylalanine or tryptophan at the CDR3 end, a read error is likely. The rearrangement joins TRBV20-1 to TRBJ1-2; tentative D call: TRBD1 (5 bases). The V end was cut by 6 bases, the J end by 6 bases, with 5 bases between. The V gene's germline CDR1 is DFQATT and CDR2 SNEGSKA (reference sequence). This CDR3 is built from 9 residues. The CDR3 region is CSARDGYTL. The CDR3 DNA sequence: TGCAGTGCCAGGGATGGCTACACCTTA.

The rearrangement links TRBV3-1 to TRBJ2-7, with TRBD2 matching over 9 bases. The CDR3 contains 17 residues. Germline values: CDR1 LGHDT, CDR2 YNNKEL (reference sequence). Losses at the gene ends were 2 bases for V and 1 base for J; bases not matched to a gene: 9. The CDR3 is CASSQFLRTSVSYEQYF. The CDR3 DNA is TGTGCCAGCAGCCAATTTCTTCGGACTAGCGTTTCCTACGAGCAGTACTTC.

This clonotype was counted a single time. The chain links TRBV4-1 to TRBJ2-7; possibly TRBD2 for D (7 bases). CDR1 is MGHRA and CDR2 is YSYEKL in the germline V gene. This CDR3 contains 15 residues. V gave up 1 base and J gave up 2 bases, with 12 bases separating them. The CDR3 DNA reads TGCGCCAGCAGCCAAGCTACAGGGACTACCTACGAGCAGTACTTC. This sequence encodes CASSQATGTTYEQYF.

This clonotype was detected only a few times. This chain connects TRBV2 to TRBJ2-2; possibly TRBD2 for D (6 bases). The germline CDR1 and CDR2 sequences are SNHLY and FYNNEI. The CDR3 runs to 12 residues. Trimming shortened V by 7 bases and J by 10 bases, and 13 bases separated the two germline ends. Here the CDR3 DNA reads TGTGCCAGCATTCAGGGAGGAGAGGAGCTGTTTTTT. Translated, it gives CASIQGGEELFF.

This clonotype was counted only a few times. DNA for the CDR3: TGTGCCAGCACGCCGGGCTCAACCTTTACGCAGTATTTT. It translates to CASTPGSTFTQYF. The V gene is TRBV12-3 or TRBV12-4, the J gene TRBJ2-3; D unclear. V was clipped by 7 bases and J by 8 bases, with 16 bases between them. The CDR3 has 13 residues.

This chain links TRBV12-3 or TRBV12-4 with TRBJ1-3, with 7 nucleotides matching TRBD1. This CDR3 has 14 amino acids. The J segment lost 2 bases and the V segment lost 7 bases, leaving 5 bases of the junction unmatched. CDR3 loop: CASTTTGTGNTIYF. The DNA of the CDR3 is TGTGCCAGCACTACGACAGGGACTGGAAACACCATATATTTT.

This clonotype was seen only a few times. The chain joins TRBV12-3 or TRBV12-4 to TRBJ2-3, with 8 bases fitting TRBD2. The CDR3 consists of 18 residues. V was pared by 3 bases and J by 0 bases, with 11 bases of the junction left unmatched. CDR3 region: CASSLLLGRGESTDTQYF. The DNA of the CDR3 is TGTGCCAGCAGTTTGCTCTTAGGGCGGGGGGAGAGCACAGATACGCAGTATTTT.